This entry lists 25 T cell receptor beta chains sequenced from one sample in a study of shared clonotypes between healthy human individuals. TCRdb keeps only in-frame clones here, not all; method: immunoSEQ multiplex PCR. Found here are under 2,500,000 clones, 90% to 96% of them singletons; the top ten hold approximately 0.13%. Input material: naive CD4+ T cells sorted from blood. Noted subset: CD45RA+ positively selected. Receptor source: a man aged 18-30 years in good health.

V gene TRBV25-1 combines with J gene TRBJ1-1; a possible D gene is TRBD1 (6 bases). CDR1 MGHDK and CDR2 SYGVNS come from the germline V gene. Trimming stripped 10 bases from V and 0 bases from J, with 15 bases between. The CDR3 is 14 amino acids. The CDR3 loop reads CATIGDKLNTEAFF. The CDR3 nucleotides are TGTGCCACCATCGGGGACAAACTGAACACTGAAGCTTTCTTT.

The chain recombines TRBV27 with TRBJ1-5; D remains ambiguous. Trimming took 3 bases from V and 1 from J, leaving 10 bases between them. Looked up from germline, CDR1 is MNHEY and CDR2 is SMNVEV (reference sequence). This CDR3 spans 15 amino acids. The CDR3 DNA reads TGTGCCAGCAGTTTTGCGGCGGTGAGCAATCAGCCCCAGCATTTT. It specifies CASSFAAVSNQPQHF.

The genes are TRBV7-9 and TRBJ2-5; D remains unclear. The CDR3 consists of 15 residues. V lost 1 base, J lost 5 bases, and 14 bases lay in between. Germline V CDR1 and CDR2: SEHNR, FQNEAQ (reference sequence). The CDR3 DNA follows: TGTGCCAGCAGCTTAGGCCTGCTCGGCCGGGAGACCCAGTACTTC. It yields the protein CASSLGLLGRETQYF. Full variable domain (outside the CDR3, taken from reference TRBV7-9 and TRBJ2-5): DTGVSQNPRHKITKRGQNVTFRCDPISEHNRLYWYRQTLGQGPEFLTYFQNEAQLEKSRLLSDRFSAERPKGSFSTLEIQRTEQGDSAMYLCASSLGLLGRETQYFGPGTRLLVL.

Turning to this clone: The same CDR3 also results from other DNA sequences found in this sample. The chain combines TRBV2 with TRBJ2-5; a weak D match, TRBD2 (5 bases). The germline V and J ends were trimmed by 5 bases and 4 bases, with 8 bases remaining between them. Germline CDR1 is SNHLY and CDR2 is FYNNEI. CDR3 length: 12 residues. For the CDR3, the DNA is TGTGCCAGCAGTTTAAGCGGAGAGACCCAGTACTTC. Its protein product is CASSLSGETQYF.

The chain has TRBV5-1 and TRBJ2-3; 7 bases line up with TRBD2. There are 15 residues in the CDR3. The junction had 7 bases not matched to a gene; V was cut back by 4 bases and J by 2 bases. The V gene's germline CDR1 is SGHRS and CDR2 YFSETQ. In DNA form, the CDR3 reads TGCGCCAGCAGCCTAGGGGAGGGAGTCACAGATACGCAGTATTTT. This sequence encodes CASSLGEGVTDTQYF.

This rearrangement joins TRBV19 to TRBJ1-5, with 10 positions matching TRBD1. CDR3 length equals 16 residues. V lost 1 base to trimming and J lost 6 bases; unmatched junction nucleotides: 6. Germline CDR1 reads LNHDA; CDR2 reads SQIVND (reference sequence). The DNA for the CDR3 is TGTGCCAGTAGTATAGCCAGGACAGGGGGGACTCAGCCCCAGCATTTT. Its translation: CASSIARTGGTQPQHF.

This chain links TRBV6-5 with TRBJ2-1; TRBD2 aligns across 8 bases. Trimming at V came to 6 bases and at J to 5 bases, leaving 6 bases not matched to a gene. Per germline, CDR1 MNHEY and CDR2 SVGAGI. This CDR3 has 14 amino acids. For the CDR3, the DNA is TGTGCCAGCAGCCTACTAGCGGCCAACAATGAGCAGTTCTTC. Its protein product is CASSLLAANNEQFF.

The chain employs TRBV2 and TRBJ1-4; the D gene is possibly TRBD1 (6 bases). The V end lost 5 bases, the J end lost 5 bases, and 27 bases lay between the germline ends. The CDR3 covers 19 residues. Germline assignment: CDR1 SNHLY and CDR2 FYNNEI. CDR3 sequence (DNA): TGTGCCAGCAGTCCGCGTCTGAGGGGGGGAGTCGGTAAGAATGAAAAACTGTTTTTT. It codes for CASSPRLRGGVGKNEKLFF.

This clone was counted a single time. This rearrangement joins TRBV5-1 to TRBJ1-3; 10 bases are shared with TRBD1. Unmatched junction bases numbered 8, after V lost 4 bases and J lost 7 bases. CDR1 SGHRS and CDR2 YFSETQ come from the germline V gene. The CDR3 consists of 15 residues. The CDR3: CASSATGTGVNTIYF. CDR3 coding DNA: TGCGCCAGCAGCGCGACCGGGACAGGGGTTAACACCATATATTTT.

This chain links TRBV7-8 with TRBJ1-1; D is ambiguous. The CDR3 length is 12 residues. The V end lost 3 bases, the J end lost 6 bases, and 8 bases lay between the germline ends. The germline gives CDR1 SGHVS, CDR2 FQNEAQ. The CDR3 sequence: CASSFVAAEAFF. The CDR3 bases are TGTGCCAGCAGCTTTGTCGCTGCTGAAGCTTTCTTT.

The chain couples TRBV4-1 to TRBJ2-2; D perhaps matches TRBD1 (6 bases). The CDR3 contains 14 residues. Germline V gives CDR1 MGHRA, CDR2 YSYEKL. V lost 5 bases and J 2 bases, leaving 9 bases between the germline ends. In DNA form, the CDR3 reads TGCGCCAGCAGCTCGGGACAAAACACCGGGGAGCTGTTTTTT. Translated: CASSSGQNTGELFF.

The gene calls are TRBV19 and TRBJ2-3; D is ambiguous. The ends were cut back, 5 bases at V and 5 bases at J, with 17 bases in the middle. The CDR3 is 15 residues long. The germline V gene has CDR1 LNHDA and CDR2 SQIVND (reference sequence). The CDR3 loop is CASSGLGAGRDTQYF. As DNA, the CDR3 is TGTGCCAGTAGTGGCCTCGGAGCCGGACGAGATACGCAGTATTTT.

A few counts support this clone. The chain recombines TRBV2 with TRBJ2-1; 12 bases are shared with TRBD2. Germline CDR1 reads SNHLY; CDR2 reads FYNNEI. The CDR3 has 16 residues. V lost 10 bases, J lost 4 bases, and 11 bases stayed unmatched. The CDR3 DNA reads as TGTGCCACTACCGGGGCGGGGACTAGCGGGTACAATGAGCAGTTCTTC. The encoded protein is CATTGAGTSGYNEQFF. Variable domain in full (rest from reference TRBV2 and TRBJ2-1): EPEVTQTPSHQVTQMGQEVILRCVPISNHLYFYWYRQILGQKVEFLVSFYNNEISEKSEIFDDQFSVERPDGSNFTLKIRSTKLEDSAMYFCATTGAGTSGYNEQFFGPGTRLTVL.

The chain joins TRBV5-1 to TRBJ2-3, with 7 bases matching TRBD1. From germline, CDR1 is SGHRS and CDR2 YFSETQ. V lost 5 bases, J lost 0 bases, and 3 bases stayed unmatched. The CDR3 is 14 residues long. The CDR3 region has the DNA TGCGCCAGCAGGGACAGGACTAGCACAGATACGCAGTATTTT. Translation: CASRDRTSTDTQYF.

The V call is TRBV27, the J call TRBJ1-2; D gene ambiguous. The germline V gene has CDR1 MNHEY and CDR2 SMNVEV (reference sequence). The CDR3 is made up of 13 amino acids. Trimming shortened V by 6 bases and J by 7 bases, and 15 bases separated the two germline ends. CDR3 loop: CASRARASTGYTF. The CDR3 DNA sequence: TGTGCCAGCAGGGCAAGGGCCTCAACTGGCTACACCTTC.

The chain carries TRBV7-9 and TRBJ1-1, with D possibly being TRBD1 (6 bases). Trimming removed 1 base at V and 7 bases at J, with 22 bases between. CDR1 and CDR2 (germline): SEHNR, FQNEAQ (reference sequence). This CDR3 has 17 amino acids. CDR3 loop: CASSLGKGTRHVDEAFF. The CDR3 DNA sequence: TGTGCCAGCAGCTTAGGGAAAGGGACACGCCATGTGGATGAAGCTTTCTTT.

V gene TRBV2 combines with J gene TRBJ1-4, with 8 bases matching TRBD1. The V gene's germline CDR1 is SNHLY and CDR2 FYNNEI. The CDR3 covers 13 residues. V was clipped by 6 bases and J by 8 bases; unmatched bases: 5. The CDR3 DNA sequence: TGTGCCAGCAGGGGGGGGACAGGCGAAAAACTGTTTTTT. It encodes CASRGGTGEKLFF.

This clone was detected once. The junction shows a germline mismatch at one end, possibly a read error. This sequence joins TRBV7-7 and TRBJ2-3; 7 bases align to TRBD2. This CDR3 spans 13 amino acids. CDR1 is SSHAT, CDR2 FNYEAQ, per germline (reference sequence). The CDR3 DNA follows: TGTGCTAGCAGCCCGGGGGGAACAGATACGCAGTATTTT. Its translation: CASSPGGTDTQYF.

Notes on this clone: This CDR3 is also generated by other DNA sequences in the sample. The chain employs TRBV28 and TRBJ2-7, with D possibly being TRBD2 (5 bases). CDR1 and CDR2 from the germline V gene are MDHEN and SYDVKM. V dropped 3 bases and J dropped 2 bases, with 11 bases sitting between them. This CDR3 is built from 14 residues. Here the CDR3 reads CASSFGGPPYEQYF. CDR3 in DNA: TGTGCCAGCAGTTTTGGAGGTCCCCCCTACGAGCAGTACTTC. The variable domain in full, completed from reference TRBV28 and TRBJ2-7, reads DVKVTQSSRYLVKRTGEKVFLECVQDMDHENMFWYRQDPGLGLRLIYFSYDVKMKEKGDIPEGYSVSREKKERFSLILESASTNQTSMYLCASSFGGPPYEQYFGPGTRLTVT.

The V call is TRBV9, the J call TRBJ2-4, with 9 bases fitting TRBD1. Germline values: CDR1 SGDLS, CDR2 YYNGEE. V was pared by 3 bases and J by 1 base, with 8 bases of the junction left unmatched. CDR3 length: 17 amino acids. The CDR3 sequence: CASSAIPGQGAKNIQYF. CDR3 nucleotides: TGTGCCAGCAGCGCCATTCCGGGACAGGGTGCCAAAAACATTCAGTACTTC.

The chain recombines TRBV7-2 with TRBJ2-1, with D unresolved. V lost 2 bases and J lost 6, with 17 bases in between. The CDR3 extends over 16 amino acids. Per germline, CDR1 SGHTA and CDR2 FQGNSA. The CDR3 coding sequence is TGTGCCAGCAGCTTACTCCCTCTGGGCAGCCTCAATGAGCAGTTCTTC. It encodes CASSLLPLGSLNEQFF.

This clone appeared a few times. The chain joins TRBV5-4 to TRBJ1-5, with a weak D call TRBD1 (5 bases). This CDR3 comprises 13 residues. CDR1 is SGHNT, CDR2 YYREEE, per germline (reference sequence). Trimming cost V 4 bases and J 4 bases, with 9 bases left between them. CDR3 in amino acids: CASSVDINQPQHF. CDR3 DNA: TGTGCCAGCAGCGTGGACATTAATCAGCCCCAGCATTTT.

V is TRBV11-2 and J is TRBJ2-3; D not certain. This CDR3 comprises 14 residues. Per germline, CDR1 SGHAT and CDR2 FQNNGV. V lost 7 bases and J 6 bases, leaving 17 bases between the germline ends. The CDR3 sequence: CASNDLSFWDTQYF. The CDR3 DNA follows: TGTGCCAGCAACGATTTATCGTTTTGGGATACGCAGTATTTT. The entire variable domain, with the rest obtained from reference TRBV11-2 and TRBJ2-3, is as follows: EAGVAQSPRYKIIEKRQSVAFWCNPISGHATLYWYQQILGQGPKLLIQFQNNGVVDDSQLPKDRFSAERLKGVDSTLKIQPAKLEDSAVYLCASNDLSFWDTQYFGPGTRLTVL.

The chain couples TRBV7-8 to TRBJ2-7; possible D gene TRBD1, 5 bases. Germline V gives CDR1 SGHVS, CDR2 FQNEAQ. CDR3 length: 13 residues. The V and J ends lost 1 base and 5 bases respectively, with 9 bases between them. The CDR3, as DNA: TGTGCCAGCAGCTTAGGGGGCAAGGACGAGCAGTACTTC. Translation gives CASSLGGKDEQYF.

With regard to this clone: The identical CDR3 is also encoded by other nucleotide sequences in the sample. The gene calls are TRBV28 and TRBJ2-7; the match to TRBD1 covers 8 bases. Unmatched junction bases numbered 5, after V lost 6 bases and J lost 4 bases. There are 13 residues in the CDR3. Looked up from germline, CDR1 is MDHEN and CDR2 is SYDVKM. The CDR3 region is CASRGTGPYEQYF. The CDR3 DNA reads TGTGCCAGCAGAGGGACAGGACCGTACGAGCAGTACTTC.